This T cell receptor (beta chain) was documented in a study of T cell clonality in common variable immunodeficiency. The junction had 12 bases not matched to a gene; V was cut back by 6 bases and J by 2 bases. The CDR3 covers 15 residues. CDR1 is SQVTM and CDR2 is ANQGSEA in the germline V gene. CVID and control samples used equivalent genomic DNA input. Produced via immunoSEQ multiplex PCR; TCRdb's table is partial and in-frame only. Listed for the sample are under 40,000 clones, none seen a single time. This clone was seen repeatedly, ten times or more. Its target is not known. The read gets to within 3 residues of the CDR3 end, and the germline J gene fills in the rest. Findings of the study overall: Fewer TCRbeta clones were shared among CVID subjects than controls. Reportedly, TCR beta sequences from common variable immunodeficiency showed fewer deletions and N-nucleotide insertions.

The sample comprised peripheral blood mononuclear cells. The clonotype comes from a human donor with common variable immunodeficiency. The rearrangement joins TRBV29-1 to TRBJ2-5; 7 bases agree with TRBD1. CDR3 region: CSVVKMTGSQETQYF. CDR3 DNA, as far as it was read: TGCAGCGTCGTTAAAATGACAGGGTCGCAAGAGACC.